The T cell receptor (beta chain) under discussion was sequenced for a study of blood T cell repertoires in COVID-19. The wider study: Acute and convalescent COVID-19 samples came from the United States, Italy and Spain.

In the authors' workflow: Amplified reference gene primers provided the basis for estimating nucleated cell counts. TCRdb keeps only in-frame clones here, not all; method: immunoSEQ multiplex PCR. The DNA gave D and trimming, while V, J and clone size come from that table. The top ten hold about 1.2% of the sample, which has about 360,000 clones, 81% seen once. Sequencing was carried out using peripheral blood. The receptor was isolated from a human donor with acute or convalescent COVID-19. The donor label of this sample is uncertain.

The chain's CDR3 is CASRASYNEQFF. Written as DNA, the CDR3 is TGTGCCAGCAGGGCATCTTACAATGAGCAGTTCTTC. The V call is TRBV7-9, the J call TRBJ2-1; D is unclear. The CDR3 contains 12 residues. Per the germline V gene, CDR1 is SEHNR and CDR2 is FQNEAQ (reference sequence). V gave up 6 bases and J gave up 4 bases, with 7 bases separating them.